Listed below are T cell receptor beta chains from one sample, sequenced in a study of response to subunit inactivated influenza vaccine. Each CDR3 protein is one row after TCRdb ran MiXCR on the RT-PCR reads. The sample lists more than 450,000 distinct CDR3 sequences; approximately 10% were seen once. The source was PBMCs from blood, collected on the day of vaccination. Receptors originate from a man aged 50 to 60 who received an inactivated influenza vaccine. Each CDR3 is given with its conserved first and last residue. The order of the fields is D gene, J gene, V gene, clone size, CDR3 protein, CDR3 DNA. D genes are given only for firm matches. Clone size, where shown, is once, few, many, or a class for clones that have expanded.

NA	TRBJ2-6	TRBV20-1	few	CSARGGKDSPGANVLTF	TGCAGTGCTAGAGGGGGGAAAGACAGCCCAGGGGCCAACGTCCTGACTTTC
NA	TRBJ2-2	TRBV6-2/TRBV6-3	NA	CASSYSWSGELFF	TGTGCCAGCAGTTACTCATGGTCCGGGGAGCTGTTTTTT
NA	TRBJ1-5	TRBV3-1	many	CASSPYGQPQHF	TGTGCCAGCAGCCCCTACGGTCAGCCCCAGCATTTT
TRBD1	TRBJ2-3	TRBV5-1	few	CASSLGQGPTDTQYF	TGCGCCAGCAGCTTGGGACAGGGTCCTACAGATACGCAGTATTTT
NA	TRBJ1-2	TRBV7-2	few	CASSLEGVGYTF	TGTGCCAGCAGCTTAGAGGGGGTTGGCTACACCTTC
NA	TRBJ2-1	TRBV11-2	few	CASSSFHRRGSWNEQFF	TGTGCCAGCAGCTCCTTCCATAGAAGGGGTAGTTGGAATGAGCAGTTCTTC
NA	TRBJ1-2	TRBV14	few	CASSPPLRVGEHANYGYTF	TGTGCCAGCAGCCCTCCTTTGAGGGTTGGGGAGCATGCTAACTATGGCTACACCTTC
NA	TRBJ1-4	TRBV7-9	few	CASSQGPAATNEKLFF	TGTGCCAGCAGCCAAGGGCCGGCTGCAACTAATGAAAAACTGTTTTTT
TRBD2	TRBJ2-4	TRBV6-5	NA	CASSYGPPTSAAKNIQYF	TGTGCCAGCAGTTACGGACCGCCTACTAGCGCCGCCAAAAACATTCAGTACTTC
TRBD2	TRBJ2-1	TRBV28	NA	CASSTPSAGDYNEQFF	TGTGCCAGCAGTACCCCCTCAGCGGGGGACTACAATGAGCAGTTCTTC